These T cell receptor beta chains were read from a single sample in a study of early T cells in non-severe SARS-CoV-2 infection. TCRdb recomputed calls from the 5' RACE reads with MiXCR, one row per CDR3 protein. The sample holds some 34,000 distinct CDR3 sequences, 4.5% to 5% seen once. Input material: whole blood. All receptors derive from an adult who was a healthcare worker with PCR-confirmed SARS-CoV-2 infection or an uninfected control (not recorded which). Both conserved end residues are trimmed from each CDR3.

SANPGHPKNIQY,TRBV20-1
ASSQDSGQRNYGYT,TRBV4-1
ASSIQLAGVLDEQF,TRBV19
ASSQTGSTDTQY,TRBV3-1
ASSYSSGTGGGQPQH,TRBV6-6
ASSLEAGFNQPQH,TRBV11-2
AWSSGRVYTEAF,TRBV30
AWSVVVKGRSGNTIY,TRBV30
ASSRYGTGKSSYNSPLH,TRBV18
ASSYWSTDTQY,TRBV6-2/TRBV6-3
ASSPRLGTDDNEKLF,TRBV18
ASSARDSGVGYGYT,TRBV19
ASSLVVETQY,TRBV7-8
ASSQDHRDSYEQY,TRBV4-1
ASSFKTRSNEQF,TRBV7-6
ASSLGLATHEQY,TRBV7-6
SARGLAGDSSTDTQY,TRBV20-1
AISEFGEVYHEAF,TRBV10-3
ASWTGDSADTQY,TRBV5-1
ASSLEASYGYT,TRBV12-3/TRBV12-4
ASRVTRNNSPLH,TRBV28
SAGMRGNQPQH,TRBV29-1
SVDRLGYGYT,TRBV29-1
ASSLPTDTQY,TRBV7-2
ASSPTQGVPGYGYT,TRBV6-5
ASSLTPGNGQPQH,TRBV28
ASSPPNSNYGYT,TRBV18
ASSARTGVSGNTIY,TRBV2
ASSYNLFRSENTIY,TRBV7-2
ASNRGQTNTGELF,TRBV7-9
ASSVDRGYGYT,TRBV11-2
AISESRDYGYT,TRBV10-3
ASRTGFSYTQY,TRBV28
ASSHLEGQGPYGYT,TRBV4-3
ASSHRTSGARGKQY,TRBV5-4
AWSTSGSSYNEQF,TRBV30
ASTMGGGRTGELF,TRBV10-2
ASSLARTGTQY,TRBV13
ASSLGIGGPQH,TRBV27
ASEDGARTGELF,TRBV12-3/TRBV12-4
ASSPRGRVNTGELF,TRBV7-9
SANSGGPTGELF,TRBV20-1
ASSLGRGLGNTEAF,TRBV5-1
AWSGGQLAKNIQY,TRBV30
SARRDRGPYNEQF,TRBV20-1
ASSATVNTEAF,TRBV9
ASSFRQGNEQY,TRBV7-4
ASSPIARDNEQF,TRBV18
ASSLRGGAF,TRBV5-6
ASSETGYGYT,TRBV2
ASSLGRGRGKNTEAF,TRBV7-9
ASSVVGSGGAGNEQF,TRBV9
ASTHWTASPNTGELF,TRBV2